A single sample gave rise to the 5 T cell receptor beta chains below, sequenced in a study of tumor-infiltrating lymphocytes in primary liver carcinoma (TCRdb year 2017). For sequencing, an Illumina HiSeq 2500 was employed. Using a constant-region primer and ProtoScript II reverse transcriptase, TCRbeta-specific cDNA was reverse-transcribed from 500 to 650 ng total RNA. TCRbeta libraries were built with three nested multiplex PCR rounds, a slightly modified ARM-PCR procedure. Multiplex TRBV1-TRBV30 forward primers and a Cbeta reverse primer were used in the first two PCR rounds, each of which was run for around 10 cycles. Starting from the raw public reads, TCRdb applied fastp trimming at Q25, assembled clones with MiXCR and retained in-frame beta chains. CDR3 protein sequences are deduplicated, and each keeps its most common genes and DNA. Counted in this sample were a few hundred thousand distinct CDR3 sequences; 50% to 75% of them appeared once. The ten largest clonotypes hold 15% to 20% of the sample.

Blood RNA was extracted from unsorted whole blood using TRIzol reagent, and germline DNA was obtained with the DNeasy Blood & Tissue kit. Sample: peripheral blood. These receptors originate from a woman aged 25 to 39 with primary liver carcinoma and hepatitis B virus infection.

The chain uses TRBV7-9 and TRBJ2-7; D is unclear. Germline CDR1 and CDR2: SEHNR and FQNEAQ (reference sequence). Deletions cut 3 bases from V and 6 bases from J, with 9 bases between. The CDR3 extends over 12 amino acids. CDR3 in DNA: TGTGCCAGCAGCTTCGCTGGTCCCGAGCAGTACTTC. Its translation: CASSFAGPEQYF.

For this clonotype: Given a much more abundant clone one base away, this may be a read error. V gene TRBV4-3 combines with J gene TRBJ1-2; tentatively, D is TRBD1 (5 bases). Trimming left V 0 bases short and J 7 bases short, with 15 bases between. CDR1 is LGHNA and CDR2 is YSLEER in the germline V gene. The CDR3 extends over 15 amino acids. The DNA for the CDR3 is TGCGCCAGCAGCCAAGATAGATCATGGGGCACTGGCTACACCTTC. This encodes CASSQDRSWGTGYTF.

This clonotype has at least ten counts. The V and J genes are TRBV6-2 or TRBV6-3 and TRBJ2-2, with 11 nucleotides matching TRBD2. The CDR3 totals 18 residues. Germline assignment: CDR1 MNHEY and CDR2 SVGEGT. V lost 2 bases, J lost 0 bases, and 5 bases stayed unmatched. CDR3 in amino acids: CASSYNPTSGTNTGELFF. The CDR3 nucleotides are TGTGCCAGCAGTTACAATCCGACTAGCGGGACGAACACCGGGGAGCTGTTTTTT.

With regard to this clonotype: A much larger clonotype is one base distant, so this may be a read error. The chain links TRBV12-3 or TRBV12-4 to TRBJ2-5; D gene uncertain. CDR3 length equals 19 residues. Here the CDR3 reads CACSILSPSVGILQETQYF. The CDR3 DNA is TGTGCCTGCAGCATTCTTTCACCTTCGGTGGGGATCCTCCAAGAGACCCAGTACTTC.

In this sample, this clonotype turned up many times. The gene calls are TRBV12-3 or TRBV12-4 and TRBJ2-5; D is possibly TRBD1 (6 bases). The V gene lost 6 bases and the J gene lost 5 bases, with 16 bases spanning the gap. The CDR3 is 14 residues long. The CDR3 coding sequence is TGTGCCAGCAGCGCCCCTGGTGGGGGCGAGACCCAGTACTTC. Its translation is CASSAPGGGETQYF.